This T cell receptor (beta chain) was retrieved from a study of T cells in women clearing cervical HPV infection. Whole-study context: Controls gave blood once infection was undetectable; cases at lesion identification. Whole-study findings and limits: Richness plus V gene abundances separated cases from controls with AUC less than 0.9.

Sequencing used immunoSEQ multiplex PCR; TCRdb keeps in-frame clones, though not all of them. The repertoire table contains 20,000 to 25,000 clones. To note about this clone: Its antigen is currently unknown. The read is 3 residues too short to cover the CDR3 end, so that end is filled in from the germline J gene.

Germline-derived CDR1 and CDR2 are GTSNPN and SVGIG (reference sequence). There are 14 residues in the CDR3. The TCR originated in a woman aged 18-70 years with a cervical HPV16 infection that either progressed to CIN3+ or cleared (not recorded which). The sample taken for sequencing was blood buffy coat. The chain has TRBV30 and TRBJ2-4; TRBD1 matches at 8 bases. CDR3 loop: CAWSADRGIGGQYF. The sequenced part of the CDR3 DNA is TGTGCCTGGAGTGCCGACAGGGGTATTGGGGGT.